A selection of T cell receptor beta chains follows, all from one sample in a study of T cell repertoires and Cas9 in healthy adults. Method: immunoSEQ multiplex PCR; TCRdb's copy keeps in-frame clones and lacks some. The data hold tens of thousands of clones, with around 92% observed a single time. The material sequenced was CD4+ effector T cells (CD127+, CD25-, CD137-, CD154-) from PBMCs; culture status not recorded. Receptors were obtained from a human donor in good health. Each CDR3 is given with its conserved first and last residue. Fields, in order: D gene, clone size, J gene, V gene, CDR3 protein, CDR3 DNA. D genes are given only for firm matches. Clone size appears in some rows only: once, few, many, or a class for an expanded clone.

- - TRBJ1-1 TRBV7-9 CASSSLRSGAFF TGTGCCAGCAGCAGCTTGAGGTCCGGGGCTTTCTTT
TRBD1 - TRBJ1-3 TRBV2 CASSKTGVSGNTIYF TGTGCCAGCAGTAAGACAGGGGTCTCTGGAAACACCATATATTTT
TRBD1 - TRBJ1-1 TRBV7-9 CASGDSFTEAFF TGTGCCAGCGGGGACAGCTTCACTGAAGCTTTCTTT
- - TRBJ2-1 TRBV28 CASSLSWGAASTHEQFF TGTGCCAGCAGTTTATCCTGGGGGGCCGCATCTACCCATGAGCAGTTCTTC
- - TRBJ2-5 TRBV5-1 CASSFGTGETQYF TGCGCCAGCAGCTTCGGGACCGGAGAGACCCAGTACTTC
TRBD2 - TRBJ2-5 TRBV28 CASTSPGGGETQYF TGTGCCAGCACTTCCCCGGGGGGTGGGGAGACCCAGTACTTC
TRBD1 - TRBJ1-2 TRBV30 CAWGQGTVGYTF TGTGCCTGGGGACAGGGGACGGTTGGCTACACCTTC
- - TRBJ2-1 TRBV29-1 CSVASGTSQFF TGCAGCGTTGCCTCCGGGACTTCGCAGTTCTTC
TRBD1 - TRBJ2-7 TRBV7-7 CASSRQGSHEQYF TGTGCCAGCAGCCGACAGGGGAGCCACGAGCAGTACTTC
TRBD2 - TRBJ2-1 TRBV4-1 CASSKVLAGNNEQFF TGCGCCAGCAGCAAGGTACTAGCGGGAAACAATGAGCAGTTCTTC
TRBD2 - TRBJ2-5 TRBV9 CASSPPGGVVTQYF TGTGCCAGCAGCCCCCCGGGGGGAGTTGTGACCCAGTACTTC
- - TRBJ2-5 TRBV15 CATSGGGTQETQYF TGTGCCACCAGCGGGGGGGGCACCCAAGAGACCCAGTACTTC
- - TRBJ2-1 TRBV7-8 CASSSDPARSYNEQFF TGTGCCAGCAGCTCGGACCCAGCGAGATCCTACAATGAGCAGTTCTTC
- - TRBJ2-2 TRBV2 CASNRLADLNTGELFF TGTGCCAGCAATAGGTTGGCGGACCTTAACACCGGGGAGCTGTTTTTT
- - TRBJ2-3 TRBV28 CASSFFRTTSTDTQYF TGTGCCAGCAGTTTTTTCAGGACCACTAGCACAGATACGCAGTATTTT
- - TRBJ1-1 TRBV11-3 CASSLGGLGTEAFF TGTGCCAGCAGCTTAGGGGGGCTGGGAACTGAAGCTTTCTTT
- - TRBJ1-2 TRBV5-4 CASSLGGREDGGYTF TGTGCCAGCAGCTTGGGTGGGAGGGAAGATGGTGGCTACACCTTC
- - TRBJ2-7 TRBV9 CASSVGGQGSYEQYF TGTGCCAGCAGCGTCGGCGGGCAGGGGTCCTACGAGCAGTACTTC
- - TRBJ2-3 TRBV5-1 CASRRSASTDTQYF TGCGCCAGCAGGCGGAGCGCGAGCACAGATACGCAGTATTTT
- - TRBJ2-1 TRBV6-4 CASSADRAPEFYNEQFF TGTGCCAGCAGTGCGGACCGGGCTCCGGAATTTTACAATGAGCAGTTCTTC
- - TRBJ2-3 TRBV25-1 CASSELPDTQYF TGTGCCAGCAGTGAATTACCAGATACGCAGTATTTT
- once TRBJ1-6 TRBV7-2 CASSLISMPYNSPLHF TGTGCCAGCAGCTTAATAAGCATGCCCTATAATTCACCCCTCCACTTT
TRBD1 - TRBJ1-4 TRBV28 CASSRQGLNEKLFF TGTGCCAGCAGTCGACAGGGGTTGAATGAAAAACTGTTTTTT
TRBD2 - TRBJ2-1 TRBV7-2 CASSLASRRGGLENEQFF TGTGCCAGCAGCTTAGCGTCTAGGCGGGGGGGCCTTGAGAATGAGCAGTTCTTC
- - TRBJ1-2 TRBV6-5 CASSPSGTDWPGYTF TGTGCCAGCAGCCCCTCCGGGACTGACTGGCCTGGCTACACCTTC
TRBD2 - TRBJ2-3 TRBV15 CATSRATSGGEGTQYF TGTGCCACCAGCAGAGCGACTAGCGGGGGCGAGGGGACGCAGTATTTT
- - TRBJ2-3 TRBV4-3 CASSKDGSTDTQYF TGCGCCAGCAGCAAAGACGGGAGCACAGATACGCAGTATTTT
- - TRBJ2-1 TRBV7-6 CASSSRLPPNEQFF TGTGCCAGCAGCTCAAGACTACCCCCGAATGAGCAGTTCTTC